Listed below are T cell receptor beta chains from one sample, sequenced in a study of T cell repertoires in cytomegalovirus infection. Each CDR3 protein is one row after TCRdb ran MiXCR on the reads. The sample holds 680,000 or so distinct CDR3 sequences, about 40% seen once. The sequenced material came from PBMCs. The receptors were gathered from a human donor in good health (CMV status not recorded). Some clones in this sample may be carry-over from other donors' samples. Both conserved end residues are part of each CDR3. A D gene is named only where the DNA matches it firmly. Size is stated for part of the rows, as once, few or many counts, or as a class when the clone is expanded.

j_gene: TRBJ1-2; v_gene: TRBV6-1; abundance: few; d_gene: -; CDR3nt: TGTGCCAGCAGAGAAACAGGGAACTATGGCTACACCTTC; CDR3aa: CASRETGNYGYTF
j_gene: TRBJ2-5; v_gene: TRBV7-8; abundance: few; d_gene: -; CDR3nt: TGTGCCAGCAGCTTAGTCCCGGCCATCGGAGAGACCCAGTACTTC; CDR3aa: CASSLVPAIGETQYF
j_gene: TRBJ1-1; v_gene: TRBV12-3/TRBV12-4; abundance: many; d_gene: -; CDR3nt: TGTGCCAGCAGTTTAAGGGGCAATGTGACGGCCGTGGGAGCTTTCTTT; CDR3aa: CASSLRGNVTAVGAFF
j_gene: TRBJ1-1; v_gene: TRBV7-9; abundance: few; d_gene: -; CDR3nt: TGTGCCAGCAGCTTAGTAGGGGCTGGCCGATACGAAGCTTTCTTT; CDR3aa: CASSLVGAGRYEAFF
j_gene: TRBJ2-7; v_gene: TRBV7-4; abundance: -; d_gene: TRBD1; CDR3nt: TGTGCCAGCAGCTTAGAGGAACAGGGGGCGAACGAGCAGTACTTC; CDR3aa: CASSLEEQGANEQYF
j_gene: TRBJ2-3; v_gene: TRBV5-1; abundance: -; d_gene: -; CDR3nt: TGCGCCAGCAGCTCGATCCGGGTTGGCACAGATACGCAGTATTTT; CDR3aa: CASSSIRVGTDTQYF
j_gene: TRBJ2-2; v_gene: TRBV27; abundance: few; d_gene: -; CDR3nt: TGTGCCAGCAGTCCCGGGGTGAACACCGGGGAGCTGTTTTTT; CDR3aa: CASSPGVNTGELFF
j_gene: TRBJ2-3; v_gene: TRBV11-1; abundance: -; d_gene: TRBD1; CDR3nt: TGTGCCAGCAGTTCCGACAGGGAACGGGAAGACGATACGCAGTATTTT; CDR3aa: CASSSDREREDDTQYF
j_gene: TRBJ2-7; v_gene: TRBV6-6; abundance: -; d_gene: -; CDR3nt: TGTGCCAGCACGACGGGAGAGGGCGAGCAGTACTTC; CDR3aa: CASTTGEGEQYF
j_gene: TRBJ2-7; v_gene: TRBV18; abundance: -; d_gene: -; CDR3nt: TGTGCCAGCTCACCTCTTCAAAGCCGGAGTTTCGAGCAGTACTTC; CDR3aa: CASSPLQSRSFEQYF
j_gene: TRBJ1-2; v_gene: TRBV6-1; abundance: -; d_gene: -; CDR3nt: TGTGCCAGCAGTGAAGCGTTGACAGCGAACTATGGCTACACCTTC; CDR3aa: CASSEALTANYGYTF
j_gene: TRBJ1-5; v_gene: TRBV7-2; abundance: -; d_gene: TRBD1; CDR3nt: TGTGTCAGCAGCTCCGCGACAGGGGGGATTGGTCAGCCCCAGCATTTT; CDR3aa: CVSSSATGGIGQPQHF
j_gene: TRBJ1-4; v_gene: TRBV28; abundance: -; d_gene: TRBD1; CDR3nt: TGTGCCAGCAGTCCCCAAGGACAGGGGGCTAATGAAAAACTGTTTTTT; CDR3aa: CASSPQGQGANEKLFF
j_gene: TRBJ2-2; v_gene: TRBV28; abundance: -; d_gene: -; CDR3nt: TGTGCCAGCAGAGAGGGACAAGAGATTCACCTGGAACCGAACACCGGGGAGCTGTTTTTT; CDR3aa: CASREGQEIHLEPNTGELFF
j_gene: TRBJ1-1; v_gene: TRBV12-3/TRBV12-4; abundance: few; d_gene: TRBD1; CDR3nt: TGTGCCAGCAGCCGAGGGCAGGGGGCGGCTGAAGCTTTCTTT; CDR3aa: CASSRGQGAAEAFF
j_gene: TRBJ2-7; v_gene: TRBV20-1; abundance: -; d_gene: -; CDR3nt: TGCAGTGCTAGAGTTTCGACGTACGAGCAGTACTTC; CDR3aa: CSARVSTYEQYF
j_gene: TRBJ1-1; v_gene: TRBV6-5; abundance: -; d_gene: -; CDR3nt: TGTGCCAGCAGTGACCCCCGGGGGATGTGGAACACTGAAGCTTTCTTT; CDR3aa: CASSDPRGMWNTEAFF
j_gene: TRBJ2-2; v_gene: TRBV11-2; abundance: many; d_gene: TRBD1; CDR3nt: TGTGCCAGCAGCTTAGCCCTTCGATCCGGACAGGGAGGCGGGGAGCTGTTTTTT; CDR3aa: CASSLALRSGQGGGELFF
j_gene: TRBJ2-1; v_gene: TRBV11-2; abundance: -; d_gene: TRBD2; CDR3nt: TGTGCCAGCAGCCCACGCGGGTTAGCGGGAGCTCATGAGCAGTTCTTC; CDR3aa: CASSPRGLAGAHEQFF
j_gene: TRBJ1-5; v_gene: TRBV7-8; abundance: many; d_gene: TRBD1; CDR3nt: TGTGCCAGCAGCTTAGAACGGGACAGGGGGCAAATACAGCAGCCCCAGCATTTT; CDR3aa: CASSLERDRGQIQQPQHF
j_gene: TRBJ2-1; v_gene: TRBV7-2; abundance: many; d_gene: -; CDR3nt: TGTGCCAGCAGCTTACAGCCCCGTATAGGCGGGTCGAAACCACTGAACTCCTACAATGAGCAGTTCTTC; CDR3aa: CASSLQPRIGGSKPLNSYNEQFF
j_gene: TRBJ1-5; v_gene: TRBV28; abundance: -; d_gene: -; CDR3nt: TGTGCCAGCAGTTTGCAGGGAAGAAGCAATCAGCCCCAGCATTTT; CDR3aa: CASSLQGRSNQPQHF
j_gene: TRBJ1-2; v_gene: TRBV2; abundance: -; d_gene: TRBD1; CDR3nt: TGTGCCAGCAGAGGGACAGCCTCTGGCTACACCTTC; CDR3aa: CASRGTASGYTF
j_gene: TRBJ1-2; v_gene: TRBV7-9; abundance: -; d_gene: -; CDR3nt: TGTGCCAGCAGCTTAGCGGACCAGGGAAGCTATGGCTACACCTTC; CDR3aa: CASSLADQGSYGYTF
j_gene: TRBJ1-5; v_gene: TRBV20-1; abundance: -; d_gene: TRBD1; CDR3nt: TGCAGTGCCGGGGACAGCGATCAGCCCCAGCATTTT; CDR3aa: CSAGDSDQPQHF
j_gene: TRBJ2-6; v_gene: TRBV12-5; abundance: many; d_gene: -; CDR3nt: TGTGCTAGTGGTCTCTCTGGGGCCAACGTCCTGACTTTC; CDR3aa: CASGLSGANVLTF
j_gene: TRBJ1-5; v_gene: TRBV19; abundance: -; d_gene: TRBD1; CDR3nt: TGTGCCAGTAGTATGAGGGGGCGGCAAAATCAGCCTCAGCATTTT; CDR3aa: CASSMRGRQNQPQHF
j_gene: TRBJ1-5; v_gene: TRBV28; abundance: -; d_gene: -; CDR3nt: TGTGCCAGCAGTTTAGCGACTGGGAGAAGCAATCAGCCCCAGCATTTT; CDR3aa: CASSLATGRSNQPQHF
j_gene: TRBJ1-5; v_gene: TRBV5-6; abundance: -; d_gene: TRBD1; CDR3nt: TGTGCCAGCAGCGCGTTCAGGGGGCGCGAGGATCAGCCCCAGCATTTT; CDR3aa: CASSAFRGREDQPQHF
j_gene: TRBJ1-2; v_gene: TRBV7-2; abundance: many; d_gene: TRBD1; CDR3nt: TGTGCCAGCAGCCAGCACAGACAGGGACATGGCTACACCTTC; CDR3aa: CASSQHRQGHGYTF
j_gene: TRBJ2-7; v_gene: TRBV12-3/TRBV12-4; abundance: many; d_gene: -; CDR3nt: TGTGCCAGCAGTTCAGGGTTCTCCTACGAGCAGTACTTC; CDR3aa: CASSSGFSYEQYF
j_gene: TRBJ1-6; v_gene: TRBV2; abundance: many; d_gene: TRBD1; CDR3nt: TGTGCCAGCAGAACAGAGGGACAGGGGAATTCACCCCTCCACTTT; CDR3aa: CASRTEGQGNSPLHF
j_gene: TRBJ2-1; v_gene: TRBV19; abundance: -; d_gene: TRBD2; CDR3nt: TGTGCCAGTAGTTTCCTCCGACTAGCGGGAGGGGAAAAAGGCTCCTACAATGAGCAGTTCTTC; CDR3aa: CASSFLRLAGGEKGSYNEQFF
j_gene: TRBJ2-3; v_gene: TRBV20-1; abundance: few; d_gene: TRBD2; CDR3nt: TGCAGTGCAGAGGGGTGGGAGGGAACTAGCACAGATACGCAGTATTTT; CDR3aa: CSAEGWEGTSTDTQYF
j_gene: TRBJ2-3; v_gene: TRBV11-2; abundance: many; d_gene: TRBD2; CDR3nt: TGTGCCAGCAGCAGGACTAGCGGGGGCCTCATTAGCACAGATACGCAGTATTTT; CDR3aa: CASSRTSGGLISTDTQYF
j_gene: TRBJ2-5; v_gene: TRBV11-2; abundance: -; d_gene: -; CDR3nt: TGTGCCAGCAGCTTTACCCCTGGGGAGACCCAGTACTTC; CDR3aa: CASSFTPGETQYF
j_gene: TRBJ2-3; v_gene: TRBV6-6; abundance: few; d_gene: TRBD2; CDR3nt: TGTGCCAGCAGTTACTCGGGACTAGCGGTAACAGATACGCAGTATTTT; CDR3aa: CASSYSGLAVTDTQYF
j_gene: TRBJ1-2; v_gene: TRBV27; abundance: -; d_gene: -; CDR3nt: TGTGCCAGCAGTAATCCATCTACCGGTAACTATGGCTACACCTTC; CDR3aa: CASSNPSTGNYGYTF
j_gene: TRBJ1-4; v_gene: TRBV2; abundance: -; d_gene: -; CDR3nt: TGTGCCAGCAGAGGCAGGGAAGGGGAAAAACTGTTTTTT; CDR3aa: CASRGREGEKLFF
j_gene: TRBJ2-5; v_gene: TRBV7-9; abundance: few; d_gene: TRBD2; CDR3nt: TGTGCCAGCAGCTCCGCTAGCGGGCCAGAGGAAGAGACCCAGTACTTC; CDR3aa: CASSSASGPEEETQYF
j_gene: TRBJ1-6; v_gene: TRBV10-3; abundance: -; d_gene: -; CDR3nt: TGTGCCATCAGCGAGGGGGAAAATTCACCCCTCCACTTT; CDR3aa: CAISEGENSPLHF
j_gene: TRBJ2-2; v_gene: TRBV12-3/TRBV12-4; abundance: many; d_gene: TRBD1; CDR3nt: TGTGCCAGCAGTCTTCCCCTGATACAGGGGGTGGGCACCGGGGAGCTGTTTTTT; CDR3aa: CASSLPLIQGVGTGELFF
j_gene: TRBJ2-4; v_gene: TRBV29-1; abundance: -; d_gene: TRBD1; CDR3nt: TGCAGCGCCATGGACAGGGAGAGGGTTTTTGAAAACATTCAGTACTTC; CDR3aa: CSAMDRERVFENIQYF
j_gene: TRBJ1-1; v_gene: TRBV7-2; abundance: -; d_gene: -; CDR3nt: TGTGCCAGCAGCTTATTTGGGCATCCGAACTCTGAAGCTTTCTTT; CDR3aa: CASSLFGHPNSEAFF
j_gene: TRBJ1-1; v_gene: TRBV28; abundance: -; d_gene: -; CDR3nt: TGTGCCAGCTCAGGGTCTCAACTCTTATTT; CDR3aa: CASSGSQLLF
j_gene: TRBJ1-2; v_gene: TRBV6-2/TRBV6-3; abundance: few; d_gene: -; CDR3nt: TGTGCCAGCAGTTACGGCAGGGGATTCTATGGCTACACCTTC; CDR3aa: CASSYGRGFYGYTF
j_gene: TRBJ1-4; v_gene: TRBV14; abundance: -; d_gene: -; CDR3nt: TGTGCCAGCAGCCAAGACGGTAGGGTTAATGAAAAACTGTTTTTT; CDR3aa: CASSQDGRVNEKLFF
j_gene: TRBJ1-5; v_gene: TRBV11-2; abundance: many; d_gene: TRBD1; CDR3nt: TGTGCCAGCAGCTTACGACAGGGGGACAATCAGCCCCAGCATTTT; CDR3aa: CASSLRQGDNQPQHF
j_gene: TRBJ1-4; v_gene: TRBV10-3; abundance: -; d_gene: TRBD1; CDR3nt: TGTGCCATCAGTGAGACAGGGGGCGCCGGTGAAAAACTGTTTTTT; CDR3aa: CAISETGGAGEKLFF
j_gene: TRBJ2-2; v_gene: TRBV12-5; abundance: few; d_gene: -; CDR3nt: TGTGCTAGTGGTTTGGTACAAGGGACCGGGGAGCTGTTTTTT; CDR3aa: CASGLVQGTGELFF
j_gene: TRBJ1-4; v_gene: TRBV28; abundance: few; d_gene: -; CDR3nt: TGTGCCAGCACTCGGGAGCCAACTAATGAAAAACTGTTTTTT; CDR3aa: CASTREPTNEKLFF
j_gene: TRBJ1-2; v_gene: TRBV4-1; abundance: few; d_gene: TRBD1; CDR3nt: TGCGCCAGCAGCCCCCTAGGACAGGGGGCATCGTCTAACTATGGCTACACCTTC; CDR3aa: CASSPLGQGASSNYGYTF
j_gene: TRBJ2-2; v_gene: TRBV5-1; abundance: -; d_gene: TRBD1; CDR3nt: TGCGCCAGCAGCTCACAGGGGGCTGCCACCGGGGAGCTGTTTTTT; CDR3aa: CASSSQGAATGELFF
j_gene: TRBJ2-7; v_gene: TRBV6-6; abundance: once; d_gene: TRBD1; CDR3nt: TGTGCCAGCAGTTACTCGATAGATCGTCAGGGGGAAGAGCAGTACTTC; CDR3aa: CASSYSIDRQGEEQYF